Given below is one T cell receptor (beta chain) in context. Per the study methods: Quantification of nucleated cells was approximated via reference gene primer amplification. TCRdb's copy holds only in-frame clones and misses some; the assay was immunoSEQ multiplex PCR. V, J and clone size reflect that table, while D and trimming were determined from the DNA. Among 76,000 or so clones listed, around nine tenths were seen once. The data derive from a study of blood T cell repertoires in COVID-19. As for the study in general: Donors in the United States, Italy and Spain gave samples during acute or convalescent COVID-19. PBMCs, B-cell-depleted T cells, or T cells were the source of the cDNA or gDNA that made up the material.

V dropped 4 bases and J dropped 6 bases, with 12 bases sitting between them. CDR3 length: 14 residues. The germline V gene has CDR1 LGHDT and CDR2 YNNKEL (reference sequence). This receptor was obtained from a human donor in a cohort sampled during active COVID-19. Material for sequencing was peripheral blood. J is TRBJ2-2 and V is TRBV3-1 (or the pseudogene TRBV3-2); no firm D call. The CDR3 loop reads CASSLSGLAGELFF. The DNA of the CDR3 is TGTGCCAGCAGCCTTAGTGGGCTCGCCGGGGAGCTGTTTTTT.